This TCR beta chain was observed in a study of T-cell reconstitution after alpha-beta-depleted transplantation in children. Study findings and constraints: T-cell numbers and diversity, one year after transplant, stemmed largely from T cells that were newly produced. High day-60 TCRbeta diversity in some patients came from surviving recipient T cells and thymic progenitors. About two months after transplant, alpha-beta T cells reportedly came from several hundred expanded graft clones.

V was trimmed by 5 bases and J by 0 bases, leaving 8 bases between them. This CDR3 region has 13 residues. Germline V gives CDR1 SGHRS, CDR2 YFSETQ. Researchers prepared the TCRbeta library using unique molecular identifiers, the study reports. MiXCR was run by TCRdb on the PCR reads, yielding one entry per CDR3 protein. The repertoire holds hundreds of thousands of distinct CDR3 sequences, with approximately 8.9% as singletons. In this sample, this clonotype turned up many times. Its antigen is unknown. V gene TRBV5-1 combines with J gene TRBJ1-1; no definite D call. The sequence was collected from a male patient between 10 and 17 years old who had a stem cell transplant for acute lymphoblastic leukemia, so the T cells may come from the graft donor. Sequenced here: PBMCs, mostly from graft donor cells, sampled 180 days after TCRalphabeta/CD19-depleted stem cell transplant. This chain's CDR3 is CASSSPLNTEAFF. The CDR3 bases are TGCGCCAGCAGTTCGCCATTGAACACTGAAGCTTTCTTT.